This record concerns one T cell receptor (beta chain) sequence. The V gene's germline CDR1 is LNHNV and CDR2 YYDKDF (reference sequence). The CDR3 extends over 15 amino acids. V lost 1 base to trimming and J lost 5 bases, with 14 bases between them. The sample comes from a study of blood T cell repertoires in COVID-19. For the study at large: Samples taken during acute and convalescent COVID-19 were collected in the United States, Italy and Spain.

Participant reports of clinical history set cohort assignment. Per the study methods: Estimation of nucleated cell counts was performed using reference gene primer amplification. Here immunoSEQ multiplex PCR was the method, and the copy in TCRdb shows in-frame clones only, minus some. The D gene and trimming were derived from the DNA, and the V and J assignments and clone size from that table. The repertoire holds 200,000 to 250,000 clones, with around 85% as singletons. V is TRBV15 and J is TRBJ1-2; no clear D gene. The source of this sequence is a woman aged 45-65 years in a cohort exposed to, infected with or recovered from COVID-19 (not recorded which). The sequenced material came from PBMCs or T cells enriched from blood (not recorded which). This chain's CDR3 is CATSRGRSDSYGYTF. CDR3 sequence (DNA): TGTGCCACCAGCAGAGGAAGGTCCGACTCTTATGGCTACACCTTC.